One and the same sample provided the 7 T cell receptor beta chains below, sequenced in a study of blood T cell repertoires in COVID-19. Measured with immunoSEQ multiplex PCR; TCRdb has only the in-frame clones, and not every one. This table holds 450,000 to 500,000 clones, around nine tenths found once. What was sequenced was PBMCs or T cells enriched from blood (not recorded which). The receptors derive from an older woman who had recovered from COVID-19.

This rearrangement joins TRBV27 to TRBJ1-6, with 7 bases fitting TRBD1. This CDR3 is built from 18 residues. Germline V gives CDR1 MNHEY, CDR2 SMNVEV (reference sequence). The ends lost 5 bases at V and 0 bases at J; junction bases unmatched: 10. The chain's CDR3 is CASSRTGQLSSYNSPLHF. DNA for the CDR3: TGTGCCAGCAGTCGGACGGGACAGTTAAGCTCCTATAATTCACCCCTCCACTTT.

This chain uses TRBV7-9 with TRBJ2-2; 8 bases fit TRBD1. The J segment lost 0 bases and the V segment lost 6 bases, leaving 6 bases of the junction unmatched. Germline CDR1 and CDR2: SEHNR and FQNEAQ (reference sequence). The CDR3 covers 16 residues. CDR3 nucleotides: TGTGCCAGCAGACCCGGACAGGGTCCGAACACCGGGGAGCTGTTTTTT. This translates into CASRPGQGPNTGELFF.

J is TRBJ1-1 and V is TRBV30; possible D gene TRBD1, 6 bases. Germline V lookup: CDR1 GTSNPN, CDR2 SVGIG (reference sequence). The ends were cut back, 2 bases at V and 2 bases at J, with 15 bases in the middle. There are 15 residues in the CDR3. CDR3 in DNA: TGTGCCTGGAGTCCTAATGGGGGGGCCAACACTGAAGCTTTCTTT. Protein product: CAWSPNGGANTEAFF.

The J gene is TRBJ1-5, the V gene TRBV3-1 (or the pseudogene TRBV3-2); no reliable D call. Germline CDR1 is LGHDT and CDR2 is YNNKEL (reference sequence). Trimming removed 4 bases at V and 4 bases at J, with 11 bases between. The CDR3 extends over 14 amino acids. CDR3 nucleotide sequence: TGTGCCAGCAGCCCCTCAGGCCCGAATCAGCCCCAGCATTTT. Translated, it gives CASSPSGPNQPQHF.

The chain is built from TRBV5-1 and TRBJ1-5; D gene unclear. Trimming cost V 0 bases and J 5 bases, with 12 bases left between them. The CDR3 has 15 amino acids. CDR1 is SGHRS, CDR2 YFSETQ, per germline. The CDR3 protein is CASSLDGREDQPQHF. DNA of the CDR3: TGCGCCAGCAGCTTGGATGGGAGGGAAGATCAGCCCCAGCATTTT.

The chain is built from TRBV5-4 and TRBJ1-4, with a possible D match to TRBD1 (6 bases). The CDR3 has 16 amino acids. The germline V gene has CDR1 SGHNT and CDR2 YYREEE (reference sequence). Trimming shortened V by 8 bases and J by 3 bases, and 20 bases separated the two germline ends. CDR3 amino acids: CASSLALDSPNEKLFF. The CDR3 nucleotides read TGTGCCAGTAGCCTGGCGCTGGACAGCCCTAATGAAAAACTGTTTTTT.

The chain employs TRBV27 and TRBJ1-4, with 8 bases identical to TRBD1. V was pared by 1 base and J by 4 bases, with 8 bases of the junction left unmatched. The germline gives CDR1 MNHEY, CDR2 SMNVEV (reference sequence). The CDR3 is 17 amino acids. The CDR3 spells CASSLLGRTGINEKLFF. The CDR3 DNA reads TGTGCCAGCAGTTTATTGGGTAGGACAGGGATTAATGAAAAACTGTTTTTT.